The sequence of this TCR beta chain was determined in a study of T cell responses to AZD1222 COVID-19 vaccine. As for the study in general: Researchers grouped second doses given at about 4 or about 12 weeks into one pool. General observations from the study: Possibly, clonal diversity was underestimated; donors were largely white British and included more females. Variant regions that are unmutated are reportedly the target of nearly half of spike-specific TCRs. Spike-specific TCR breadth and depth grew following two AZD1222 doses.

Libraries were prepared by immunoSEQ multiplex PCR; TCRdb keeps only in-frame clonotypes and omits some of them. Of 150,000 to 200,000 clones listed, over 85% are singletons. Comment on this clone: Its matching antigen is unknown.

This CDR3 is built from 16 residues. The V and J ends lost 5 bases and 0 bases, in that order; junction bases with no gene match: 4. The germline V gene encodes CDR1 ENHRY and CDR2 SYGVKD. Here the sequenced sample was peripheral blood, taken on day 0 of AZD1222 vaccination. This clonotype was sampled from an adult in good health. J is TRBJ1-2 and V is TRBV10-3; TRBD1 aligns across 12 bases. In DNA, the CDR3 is TGTGCCATCAGTCCGGGACAGGGGGCTTCTAACTATGGCTACACCTTC. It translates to CAISPGQGASNYGYTF.